These 9 T cell receptor beta chains were sequenced from one sample in a study of blood T cell repertoires in COVID-19. Assay: immunoSEQ multiplex PCR; the TCRdb copy retains only in-frame clones and omits some. Of 25,000 to 35,000 clones in the sample, 75% to 90% were seen once. The sample taken for sequencing was peripheral blood. Receptor source: a human donor with acute or convalescent COVID-19. The donor label of this sample is uncertain.

This sequence joins TRBV6-1 and TRBJ1-6; weak D call: TRBD1 (6 bases). V shed 5 bases and J shed 7 bases, with 9 bases lying between them. The CDR3 contains 13 residues. CDR1 is MNHNS and CDR2 is SASEGT in the germline V gene. As DNA, the CDR3 is TGTGCCAGCAGTTATCAGGGGAATTCACCCCTCCACTTT. Protein product: CASSYQGNSPLHF.

The chain has TRBV3-1 (or the pseudogene TRBV3-2) and TRBJ2-7; 13 nucleotides align to TRBD2. CDR3 length: 15 residues. Germline trimming cut 7 bases from V and 7 bases from J; bases unmatched to any gene: 10. CDR1 and CDR2 from the germline V gene are LGHDT and YNNKEL (reference sequence). The CDR3 spells CASKLGTSGTGEQYF. The CDR3 DNA is TGTGCCAGCAAACTTGGGACTAGCGGGACGGGTGAGCAGTACTTC.

The chain links TRBV7-3 to TRBJ2-7; 7 nucleotides match TRBD2. In germline, CDR1 is SGHTA, CDR2 FQGTGA. The CDR3 covers 15 residues. V gave up 2 bases and J gave up 2 bases; unmatched junction bases: 6. The DNA of the CDR3 is TGTGCCAGCAGCTTAGCTAGCGGAGGAACCTACGAGCAGTACTTC. Its protein is CASSLASGGTYEQYF. Combining the CDR3 with reference TRBV7-3 and TRBJ2-7 gives the whole variable domain GAGVSQTPSNKVTEKGKYVELRCDPISGHTALYWYRQSLGQGPEFLIYFQGTGAADDSGLPNDRFFAVRPEGSVSTLKIQRTERGDSAVYLCASSLASGGTYEQYFGPGTRLTVT.

The chain employs TRBV5-1 and TRBJ2-3; 12 bases line up with TRBD2. CDR3 length: 14 residues. Germline loops: CDR1 SGHRS, CDR2 YFSETQ. The trim removed 4 bases at V and 5 bases at J, leaving 2 bases unmatched. The CDR3 coding sequence is TGCGCCAGCAGCCAGGGACTAGCGGGAGATACGCAGTATTTT. It specifies CASSQGLAGDTQYF. Drawing the rest from reference TRBV5-1 and TRBJ2-3, the complete variable domain is KAGVTQTPRYLIKTRGQQVTLSCSPISGHRSVSWYQQTPGQGLQFLFEYFSETQRNKGNFPGRFSGRQFSNSRSEMNVSTLELGDSALYLCASSQGLAGDTQYFGPGTRLTVL.

This clone has a handful of counts. V is TRBV10-1 and J is TRBJ1-1, with unresolved D. This CDR3 is built from 14 residues. Germline CDR1 is WNHNN and CDR2 is SYGVQD (reference sequence). Trimming removed 2 bases at V and 1 base at J, with 8 bases between. CDR3 sequence reads: CASSEGLWNTEAFF. Written as DNA, the CDR3 is TGCGCCAGCAGTGAGGGACTTTGGAACACTGAAGCTTTCTTT.

The V call is TRBV5-4, the J call TRBJ2-2, with 8 bases aligning to TRBD1. Unmatched junction bases numbered 10, after V lost 0 bases and J lost 9 bases. This CDR3 contains 16 residues. Germline V CDR1 and CDR2: SGHNT, YYREEE (reference sequence). CDR3 in amino acids: CASSLVVGTGSRELFF. DNA of the CDR3: TGTGCCAGCAGCTTGGTTGTCGGGACAGGTTCTCGGGAGCTGTTTTTT.

This clone has a handful of counts. The gene calls are TRBV7-9 and TRBJ2-1, with unresolved D. The CDR3 is made up of 12 amino acids. Per the germline V gene, CDR1 is SEHNR and CDR2 is FQNEAQ (reference sequence). Trimming removed 4 bases from V and 5 bases from J, with 6 bases in between. This chain's CDR3 is CASSSQNNEQFF. CDR3 nucleotides: TGTGCCAGCAGCTCCCAAAACAATGAGCAGTTCTTC.

This clone was seen only once. V usage is TRBV6-5 and J usage is TRBJ1-2; a possible D gene is TRBD1 (6 bases). The CDR3 covers 15 residues. Germline V gives CDR1 MNHEY, CDR2 SVGAGI. V was cut by 0 bases and J by 8 bases, with 16 bases left in between. DNA of the CDR3: TGTGCCAGCAGTTACTCGGGGGCTGGGGGGGAGGGCTACACCTTC. Encoded protein: CASSYSGAGGEGYTF.

This sequence joins TRBV1 and TRBJ1-1. TRBV1 is a pseudogene. CDR3 length: 15 amino acids. The CDR3 DNA follows: TGCACCAGCAGCCGATGCTCGGGGTTTGGCACTGAAGCTTTCTTT. Residues: CTSSRCSGFGTEAFF.